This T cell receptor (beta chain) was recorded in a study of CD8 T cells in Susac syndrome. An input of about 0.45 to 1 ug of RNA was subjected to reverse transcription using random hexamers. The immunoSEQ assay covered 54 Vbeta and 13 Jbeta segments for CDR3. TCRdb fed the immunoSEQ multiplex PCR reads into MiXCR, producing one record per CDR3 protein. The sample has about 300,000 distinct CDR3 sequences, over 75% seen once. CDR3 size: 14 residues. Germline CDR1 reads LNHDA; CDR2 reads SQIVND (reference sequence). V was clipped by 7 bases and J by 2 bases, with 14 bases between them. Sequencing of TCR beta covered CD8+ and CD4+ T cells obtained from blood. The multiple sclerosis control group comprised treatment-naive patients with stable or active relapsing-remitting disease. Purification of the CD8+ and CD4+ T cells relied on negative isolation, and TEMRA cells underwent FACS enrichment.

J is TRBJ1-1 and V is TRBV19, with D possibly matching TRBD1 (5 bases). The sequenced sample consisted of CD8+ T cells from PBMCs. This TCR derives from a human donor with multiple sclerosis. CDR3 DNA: TGTGCCAGTACCATCCAGGGTTATAACACTGAAGCTTTCTTT. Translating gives CASTIQGYNTEAFF. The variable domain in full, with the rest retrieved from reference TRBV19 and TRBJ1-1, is DGGITQSPKYLFRKEGQNVTLSCEQNLNHDAMYWYRQDPGQGLRLIYYSQIVNDFQKGDIAEGYSVSREKKESFPLTVTSAQKNPTAFYLCASTIQGYNTEAFFGQGTRLTVV.